This TCR beta chain emerged from a study of cytomegalovirus exposure and HLA in healthy donors. This CDR3 contains 17 residues. V was clipped by 1 base and J by 9 bases, with 25 bases between them. Germline V CDR1 and CDR2: SQVTM, ANQGSEA. 13 Jbeta primers and 60 Vbeta primers were used for the PCR. The data were produced by immunoSEQ multiplex PCR, yet TCRdb's version contains in-frame clones alone and is incomplete. The sample includes 50,000 or so clones, approximately 86% seen only once; the top ten take around 2.9%. This clonotype was obtained from a woman between 18 and 30 years old in good health and CMV-seronegative. The chain joins TRBV29-1 to TRBJ2-1; the D gene is possibly TRBD1 (6 bases). Sequences were obtained from PBMCs. Here the CDR3 reads CSVEGGQPFSPWAEQFF. CDR3 DNA sequence: TGCAGCGTTGAAGGCGGACAGCCATTCTCCCCCTGGGCTGAGCAGTTCTTC.